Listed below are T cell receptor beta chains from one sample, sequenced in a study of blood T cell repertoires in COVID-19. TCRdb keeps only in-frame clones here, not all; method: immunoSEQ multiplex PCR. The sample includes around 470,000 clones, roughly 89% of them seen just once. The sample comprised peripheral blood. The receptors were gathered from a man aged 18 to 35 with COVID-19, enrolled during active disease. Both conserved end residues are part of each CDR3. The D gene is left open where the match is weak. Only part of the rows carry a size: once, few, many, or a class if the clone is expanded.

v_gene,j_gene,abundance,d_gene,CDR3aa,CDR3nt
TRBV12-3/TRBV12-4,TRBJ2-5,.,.,CASSYDRETQYF,TGTGCCAGCAGTTACGACAGGGAGACCCAGTACTTC
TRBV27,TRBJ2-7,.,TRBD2,CASSYLGGSSYEQYF,TGTGCCAGCAGTTATCTGGGAGGGAGCTCCTACGAGCAGTACTTC
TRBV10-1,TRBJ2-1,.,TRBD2,CASSDQAGGHNEQFF,TGCGCCAGCAGTGATCAAGCGGGGGGCCACAATGAGCAGTTCTTC
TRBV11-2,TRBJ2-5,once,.,CASSTPGSAETQYF,TGTGCCAGCAGCACCCCCGGGAGTGCCGAGACCCAGTACTTC
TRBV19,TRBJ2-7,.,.,CASSIGQGNEQYF,TGTGCCAGTAGTATAGGGCAGGGTAACGAGCAGTACTTC
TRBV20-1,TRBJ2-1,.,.,CSASGETEQFF,TGCAGTGCTTCTGGGGAGACGGAGCAGTTCTTC
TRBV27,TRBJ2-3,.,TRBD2,CAVQAGGPIDTQYF,TGTGCCGTCCAAGCGGGAGGGCCCATCGATACGCAGTATTTT
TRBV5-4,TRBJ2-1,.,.,CASSLNNEQFF,TGTGCCAGCAGCCTAAACAATGAGCAGTTCTTC
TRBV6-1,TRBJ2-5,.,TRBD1,CASSDLPGQGPQETQYF,TGTGCCAGCAGTGATCTACCGGGACAGGGGCCCCAAGAGACCCAGTACTTC
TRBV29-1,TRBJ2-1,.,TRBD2,CSVDPIAGAYNEQFF,TGCAGCGTTGACCCAATAGCGGGGGCCTACAATGAGCAGTTCTTC
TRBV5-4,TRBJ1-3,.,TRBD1,CASSQGQGAYGNTIYF,TGTGCCAGCAGCCAAGGACAGGGGGCTTATGGAAACACCATATATTTT
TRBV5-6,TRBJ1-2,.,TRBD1,CASSFGQGYGYTF,TGTGCCAGCAGCTTTGGACAGGGCTATGGCTACACCTTC
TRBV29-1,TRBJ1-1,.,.,CSVEKRVDEAFF,TGCAGCGTTGAAAAGAGGGTGGATGAAGCTTTCTTT
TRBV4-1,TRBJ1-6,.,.,CASSQETGISPLHF,TGCGCCAGCAGCCAAGAAACAGGGATTTCACCCCTCCACTTT
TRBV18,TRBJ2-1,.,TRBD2,CASSPDRDYKLSSYNEQFF,TGTGCCAGCTCACCAGACCGGGACTATAAGCTTAGCTCCTACAATGAGCAGTTCTTC
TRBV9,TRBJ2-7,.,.,CASSPTTGIGEQYF,TGTGCCAGCAGCCCCACAACAGGGATCGGCGAGCAGTACTTC
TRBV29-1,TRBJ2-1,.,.,CSVRYYSGSYNEQFF,TGCAGCGTCCGATATTATAGCGGCTCCTACAATGAGCAGTTCTTC
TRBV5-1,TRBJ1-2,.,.,CASSSLTAGEDGYTF,TGCGCCAGCAGCTCCTTAACGGCAGGGGAAGATGGCTACACCTTC